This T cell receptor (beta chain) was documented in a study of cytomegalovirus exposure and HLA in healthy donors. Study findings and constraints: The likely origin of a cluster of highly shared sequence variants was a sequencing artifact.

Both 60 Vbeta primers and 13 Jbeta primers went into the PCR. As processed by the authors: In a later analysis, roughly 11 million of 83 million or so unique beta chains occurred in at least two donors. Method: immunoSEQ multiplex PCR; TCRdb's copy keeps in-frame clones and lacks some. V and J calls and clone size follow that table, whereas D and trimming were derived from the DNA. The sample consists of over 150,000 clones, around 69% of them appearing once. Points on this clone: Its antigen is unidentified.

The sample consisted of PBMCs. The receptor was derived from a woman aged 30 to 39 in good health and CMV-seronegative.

The CDR3 sequence: CASSLWASGPQETQYF. For the CDR3, the DNA is TGCGCCAGCAGCTTGTGGGCTTCCGGTCCTCAAGAGACCCAGTACTTC. This chain connects TRBV5-1 to TRBJ2-5; D is unresolved. The CDR3 loop spans 16 amino acids. Trimming stripped 1 base from V and 2 bases from J, with 15 bases between. In germline, CDR1 is SGHRS, CDR2 YFSETQ. The full variable domain, rest sourced from reference TRBV5-1 and TRBJ2-5, is KAGVTQTPRYLIKTRGQQVTLSCSPISGHRSVSWYQQTPGQGLQFLFEYFSETQRNKGNFPGRFSGRQFSNSRSEMNVSTLELGDSALYLCASSLWASGPQETQYFGPGTRLLVL.